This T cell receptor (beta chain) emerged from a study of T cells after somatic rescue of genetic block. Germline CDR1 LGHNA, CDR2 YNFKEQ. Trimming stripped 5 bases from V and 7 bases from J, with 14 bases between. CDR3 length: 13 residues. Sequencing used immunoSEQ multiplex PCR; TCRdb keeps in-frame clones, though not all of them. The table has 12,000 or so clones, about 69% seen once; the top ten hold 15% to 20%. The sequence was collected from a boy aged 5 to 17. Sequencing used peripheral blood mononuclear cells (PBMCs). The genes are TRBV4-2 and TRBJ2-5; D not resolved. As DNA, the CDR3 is TGTGCCAGCAGCTATCCTGGAGAGCTGACCCAGTACTTC. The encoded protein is CASSYPGELTQYF.